The 13 T cell receptor beta chains in this list originate from one sample, sequenced in a study of T-cell memory formation after mild COVID-19. TCRdb independently ran MiXCR on the 5' RACE reads; one entry per CDR3 protein. The table has 280,000 or so distinct CDR3 sequences, around 8% seen once; the top ten hold 22%. The material sequenced was PBMCs or a T cell subset sorted from them (not recorded which). Source of these receptors: a young man who had mild COVID-19 (a few samples of this study predate the infection). Cell type and time point are not known.

This clonotype was detected many times. The chain employs TRBV5-6 and TRBJ1-2; 9 nucleotides agree with TRBD1. The germline gives CDR1 SGHDT, CDR2 YYEEEE. The CDR3 covers 14 residues. V dropped 4 bases and J dropped 7; count of bases not matched to a gene: 8. CDR3 DNA: TGTGCCAGCAGCAGATACTACAGGGGGCCTGGCTACACCTTC. Its protein is CASSRYYRGPGYTF.

This clonotype was counted between two and nine times. The CDR3 spells CASSPLPGTYHYGYTF. CDR3 coding DNA: TGTGCCAGCAGCCCCCTCCCGGGGACATACCACTATGGCTACACCTTC. V is TRBV4-2 and J is TRBJ1-2, with D possibly being TRBD1 (6 bases). Per the germline V gene, CDR1 is LGHNA and CDR2 is YNFKEQ. The CDR3 consists of 16 residues. V lost 4 bases, J lost 3 bases, and 18 bases lay in between.

This clonotype was seen only a few times. The chain employs TRBV9 and TRBJ2-5; D is uncertain. Germline V gene data show CDR1 as SGDLS and CDR2 as YYNGEE. The CDR3 runs to 13 residues. Between the trimmed V and J ends, which lost 0 bases and 1 base, there was a span of 4 bases. CDR3 DNA sequence: TGTGCCAGCAGCGTAGTCGGCCAAGAGACCCAGTACTTC. As protein: CASSVVGQETQYF.

Many counts were recorded for this clonotype. The chain employs TRBV6-2 or TRBV6-3 and TRBJ1-2; 8 bases fit TRBD1. The CDR3 loop spans 15 amino acids. CDR1 and CDR2 from the germline V gene are MNHEY and SVGEGT. Trimming took 4 bases from V and 4 from J; bases not matched to a gene: 8. The CDR3 loop reads CASSSRTGSGYGYTF. CDR3 DNA sequence: TGTGCCAGCAGTTCCCGGACAGGGAGTGGCTATGGCTACACCTTC.

V and J are TRBV9 and TRBJ2-7; weak D call: TRBD2 (5 bases). This CDR3 has 13 residues. V was shortened by 4 bases and J by 7 bases, with 15 bases between the two germline ends. Germline-derived CDR1 and CDR2 are SGDLS and YYNGEE. The CDR3 here is CASSSGGVGEQYF. CDR3 DNA sequence: TGTGCCAGCAGCAGTGGAGGAGTGGGAGAGCAGTACTTC. Using reference TRBV9 and TRBJ2-7 for the parts outside the CDR3, the full variable domain is DSGVTQTPKHLITATGQRVTLRCSPRSGDLSVYWYQQSLDQGLQFLIQYYNGEERAKGNILERFSAQQFPDLHSELNLSSLELGDSALYFCASSSGGVGEQYFGPGTRLTVT.

This clonotype was seen more than once but under ten times. The rearrangement links TRBV6-2 or TRBV6-3 to TRBJ2-4; D uncertain. Germline V gene data show CDR1 as MNHEY and CDR2 as SVGEGT. This CDR3 has 13 amino acids. Trimming pared 2 bases from V and 9 bases from J, leaving 11 bases between. DNA for the CDR3: TGTGCCAGCAGTTACGTGTCCGGGCTCATTCAGTACTTC. The encoded protein is CASSYVSGLIQYF.

The genes are TRBV10-3 and TRBJ2-7; D is undetermined. This CDR3 comprises 11 residues. Germline V lookup: CDR1 ENHRY, CDR2 SYGVKD. V lost 0 bases and J 7 bases, leaving 4 bases between the germline ends. The CDR3 loop reads CAISESGEQYV. The CDR3 nucleotides read TGTGCCATCAGTGAGTCGGGTGAGCAGTACGTC.

This clonotype was found many times. The rearrangement links TRBV6-5 to TRBJ2-5; no firm D call. This CDR3 comprises 15 residues. Trimming took 0 bases from V and 5 from J, leaving 13 bases between them. Germline CDR1 reads MNHEY; CDR2 reads SVGAGI. In DNA, the CDR3 is TGTGCCAGCAGTTACTCGTTAAGCGTCGGTGAGACCCAGTACTTC. Protein sequence: CASSYSLSVGETQYF.

This clonotype was found a few times. The chain links TRBV6-5 to TRBJ2-1; D may be TRBD2 (5 bases). The ends were cut back, 2 bases at V and 6 bases at J, with 11 bases in the middle. CDR3 size: 14 residues. Germline-derived CDR1 and CDR2 are MNHEY and SVGAGI. The CDR3 sequence: CASSYDQLGNEQFF. The DNA for the CDR3 is TGTGCCAGCAGTTACGACCAACTAGGCAATGAGCAGTTCTTC.

This clonotype was seen a handful of times. J is TRBJ2-3 and V is TRBV21-1; TRBD2 is the table's D call and was not checked against the DNA. TRBV21-1 is classified as a pseudogene. CDR3 length equals 18 residues. The CDR3: CASPPLAGGPRVSDTQYF. CDR3 DNA: TGTGCCAGCCCCCCCTTAGCGGGGGGGCCGAGGGTCTCAGATACGCAGTATTTT.

The chain joins TRBV21-1 to TRBJ2-7; TRBD1 is the table's D call and was not checked against the DNA. TRBV21-1 is classified as a pseudogene. The CDR3 length is 16 residues. In DNA, the CDR3 is TGTGCCAGCAGCACTCCCCGGGACAGTAGCTCCTACGAGCAGTACTTC. Amino acids: CASSTPRDSSSYEQYF.

The DNA of the CDR3 is TGTGCCAGCTCACCACCGGGGGTCGGGGAGCAGTTCTTC. It yields the protein CASSPPGVGEQFF. J is TRBJ2-1 and V is TRBV18, with D tentatively TRBD1 or TRBD2 (5 bases each). Germline loops: CDR1 KGHSH, CDR2 LQKENI. The CDR3 is 13 residues long. The V gene lost 0 bases and the J gene lost 10 bases, with 10 bases spanning the gap.

This sequence joins TRBV12-3 or TRBV12-4 and TRBJ2-3; the match to TRBD2 covers 9 bases. Trimming took 3 bases from V and 2 from J; bases not matched to a gene: 9. The CDR3 totals 17 residues. In nucleotides, the CDR3 is TGTGCCAGCAGTTTTGAGGCGACTAGCGGAAACACAGATACGCAGTATTTT. This gives the protein CASSFEATSGNTDTQYF.